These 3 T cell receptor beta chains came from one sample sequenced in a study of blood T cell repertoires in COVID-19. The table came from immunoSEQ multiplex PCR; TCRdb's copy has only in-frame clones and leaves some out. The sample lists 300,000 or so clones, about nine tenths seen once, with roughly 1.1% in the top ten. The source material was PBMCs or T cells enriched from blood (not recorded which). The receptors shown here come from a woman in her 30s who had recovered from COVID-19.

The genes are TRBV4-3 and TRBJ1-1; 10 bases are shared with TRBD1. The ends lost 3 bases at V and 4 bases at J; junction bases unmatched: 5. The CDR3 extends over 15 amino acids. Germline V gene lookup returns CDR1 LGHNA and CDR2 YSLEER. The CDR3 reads CASSHSGTGATEAFF. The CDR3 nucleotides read TGCGCCAGCAGCCACTCCGGGACAGGGGCCACTGAAGCTTTCTTT.

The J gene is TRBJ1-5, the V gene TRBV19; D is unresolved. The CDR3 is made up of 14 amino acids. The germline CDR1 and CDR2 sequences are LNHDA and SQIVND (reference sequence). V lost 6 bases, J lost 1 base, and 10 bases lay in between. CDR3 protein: CASRKAASNQPQHF. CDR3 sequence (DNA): TGTGCCAGTAGGAAGGCGGCGAGCAATCAGCCCCAGCATTTT.

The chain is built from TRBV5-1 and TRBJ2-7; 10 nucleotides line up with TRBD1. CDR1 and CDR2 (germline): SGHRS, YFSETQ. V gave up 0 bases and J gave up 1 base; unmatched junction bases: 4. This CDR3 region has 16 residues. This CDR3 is CASSLERQGASYEQYF. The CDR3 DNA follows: TGCGCCAGCAGCTTGGAACGACAGGGGGCATCCTACGAGCAGTACTTC.